The rows below give T cell receptor beta chains drawn from one sample of a study of CD8 T cells in Susac syndrome. TCRdb passed the immunoSEQ multiplex PCR reads through MiXCR, listing each CDR3 protein once. The table lists 55,000 to 70,000 distinct CDR3 sequences, approximately 95% of them singletons. Source material: CD8+ T cells from PBMCs. The receptor set was obtained from a human donor in good health. The CDR3 runs from the conserved cysteine through the conserved F or W. Fields, in order: D gene, V gene, clone size, J gene, CDR3 DNA, CDR3 protein. The D gene is left open where the match is weak. The listing skips clone size in some rows; elsewhere it reads once, few, many or a size class.

>.|TRBV6-5|.|TRBJ1-2
TGTGCCAGCAGTTACTCGACTGAGGACAACTATGGCTACACCTTC
CASSYSTEDNYGYTF
>.|TRBV11-2|.|TRBJ2-6
TGTGCCAGCACCTTGTACCTGGGAACTGGGGCCAACGTCCTGACTTTC
CASTLYLGTGANVLTF
>TRBD2|TRBV20-1|.|TRBJ2-1
TGCAGTGCTAAAAAGAGCGGGGGGATAATCAATGAGCAGTTCTTC
CSAKKSGGIINEQFF
>.|TRBV23-1|.|TRBJ1-2
TGCGCCAGCAGTCAGGGGGAGGGTTACTATGGCTACACCTTC
CASSQGEGYYGYTF
>TRBD1|TRBV28|.|TRBJ1-4
TGTGCCAGCAGTTTAACAGAACAGGGGGGCGAAAAACTGTTTTTT
CASSLTEQGGEKLFF
>.|TRBV7-9|.|TRBJ1-6
TGTGCCAGCAGCTTAGAGGCGGCAGGCGATTATAATTCACCCCTCCACTTT
CASSLEAAGDYNSPLHF
>.|TRBV19|.|TRBJ2-7
TGTGCCACCGCCCGGGCGGGGTTCGACGAGCAGTACTTC
CATARAGFDEQYF
>.|TRBV5-1|.|TRBJ2-5
TGCGCCAGCAGCTTAGGTCAGGGGCCCCAAGAGACCCAGTACTTC
CASSLGQGPQETQYF
>.|TRBV27|.|TRBJ1-5
TGTGCCAGCTGCTCAGACAGGCGGGGCAATCAGCCCCAGCATTTT
CASCSDRRGNQPQHF
>.|TRBV5-6|.|TRBJ2-1
TGTGCCAGCAGCTGGGGTCAAGGACAGTTCTTC
CASSWGQGQFF
>TRBD1|TRBV7-8|.|TRBJ1-4
TGTGCCAGCAGCCCGGACAGGGGATATGGAAAACTGTTTTTT
CASSPDRGYGKLFF
>.|TRBV6-6|.|TRBJ2-1
TGTGCCAGCAGTTACAGTGAGGAGCAGTTCTTC
CASSYSEEQFF
>.|TRBV11-1|.|TRBJ1-1
TGTGCCAGCAGCTTAACCGACCTCTCGGGACGGGTGAACACTGAAGCTTTCTTT
CASSLTDLSGRVNTEAFF
>.|TRBV9|.|TRBJ2-1
TGTGCCAGCAGCGCAATACATTCCGACGCCGACAATGAGCAGTTCTTC
CASSAIHSDADNEQFF
>.|TRBV7-7|.|TRBJ2-2
TGTGCTAGCAGCTTCGCGGAGGGAGGCACCGGGGAGCTGTTTTTT
CASSFAEGGTGELFF
>TRBD1|TRBV4-3|.|TRBJ1-1
TGCGCCAGCAGCCAAGATCACAGGGGAAGTACTGAAGCTTTCTTT
CASSQDHRGSTEAFF
>TRBD1|TRBV28|once|TRBJ1-5
TGTGCCAGCAGTTCGTTCGGGACAGGCGCAAATCAGCCCCAGCATTTT
CASSSFGTGANQPQHF